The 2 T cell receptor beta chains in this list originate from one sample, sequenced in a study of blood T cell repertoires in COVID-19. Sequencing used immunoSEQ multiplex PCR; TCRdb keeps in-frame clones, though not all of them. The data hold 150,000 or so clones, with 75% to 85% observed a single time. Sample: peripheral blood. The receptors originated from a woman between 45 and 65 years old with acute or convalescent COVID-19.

The CDR3, as DNA: TGTGCCAGCAGACCGATTCTCAGGGGATCCAATCAGCCCCAGCATTTT. Amino acids: CASRPILRGSNQPQHF. The chain carries TRBV6-6 and TRBJ1-5; a weak D match, TRBD1 (6 bases). CDR1 MNHNY and CDR2 SVGAGI come from the germline V gene (reference sequence). V was shortened by 6 bases and J by 3 bases, with 18 bases between the two germline ends. This CDR3 spans 16 amino acids.

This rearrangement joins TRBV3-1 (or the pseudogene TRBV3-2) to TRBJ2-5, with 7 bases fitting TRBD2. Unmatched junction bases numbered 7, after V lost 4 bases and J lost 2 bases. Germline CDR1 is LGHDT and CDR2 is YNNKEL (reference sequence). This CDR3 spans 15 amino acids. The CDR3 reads CASSPSLAAQETQYF. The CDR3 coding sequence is TGTGCCAGCAGCCCTAGCCTAGCGGCTCAAGAGACCCAGTACTTC.